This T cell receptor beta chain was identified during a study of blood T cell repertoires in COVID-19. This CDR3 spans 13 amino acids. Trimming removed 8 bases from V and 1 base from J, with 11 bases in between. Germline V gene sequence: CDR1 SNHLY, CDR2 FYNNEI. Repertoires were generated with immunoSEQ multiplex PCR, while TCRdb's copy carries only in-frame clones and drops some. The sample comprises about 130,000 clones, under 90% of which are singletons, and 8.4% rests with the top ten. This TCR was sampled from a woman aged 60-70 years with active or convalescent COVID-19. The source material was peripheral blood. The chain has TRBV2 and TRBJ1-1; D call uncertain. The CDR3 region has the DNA TGTGCCAGCTACGGTCTTGGGAACACTGAAGCTTTCTTT. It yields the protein CASYGLGNTEAFF.